The present T cell receptor beta chain was sequenced within a study of Ad26.COV2.S vaccination and SARS-CoV-2 variants. Broader study findings: TCR breadth and depth estimates may have understated total T cell responses. Non-spike TCR breadth did not differ much between vaccine and placebo recipients. The breadth of spike-specific CD8+ and CD4+ T cell responses after vaccination was reportedly substantial.

There are 12 residues in the CDR3. Per the germline V gene, CDR1 is MNHEY and CDR2 is SVGAGI. V was clipped by 6 bases and J by 4 bases; unmatched bases: 2. Details on this clone: Its matching antigen is unknown. The sample holds other DNA sequences that translate to the same CDR3.

The method was immunoSEQ multiplex PCR; TCRdb's version includes in-frame clones alone and lacks a portion of them. This table has approximately 400,000 clones, around 90% appearing once. This sequence joins TRBV6-5 and TRBJ1-2, with 7 bases lining up with TRBD1. This TCR was recovered from a human donor who had recovered from COVID-19. Material: peripheral blood, obtained after recovery from COVID-19. The DNA for the CDR3 is TGTGCCAGCAGCCGGGACAGCTATGGCTACACCTTC. Translated: CASSRDSYGYTF.